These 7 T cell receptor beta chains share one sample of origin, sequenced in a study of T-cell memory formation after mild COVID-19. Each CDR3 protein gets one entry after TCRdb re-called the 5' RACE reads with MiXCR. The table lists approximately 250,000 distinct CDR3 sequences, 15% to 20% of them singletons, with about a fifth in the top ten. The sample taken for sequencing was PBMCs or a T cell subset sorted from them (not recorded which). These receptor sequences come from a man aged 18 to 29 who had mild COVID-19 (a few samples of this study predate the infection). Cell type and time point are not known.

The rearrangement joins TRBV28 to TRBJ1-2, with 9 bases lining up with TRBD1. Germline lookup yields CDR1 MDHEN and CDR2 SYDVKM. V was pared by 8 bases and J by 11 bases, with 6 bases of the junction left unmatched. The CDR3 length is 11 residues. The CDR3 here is CASGRTGEYTF. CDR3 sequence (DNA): TGTGCCAGCGGCCGGACAGGGGAGTACACCTTC.

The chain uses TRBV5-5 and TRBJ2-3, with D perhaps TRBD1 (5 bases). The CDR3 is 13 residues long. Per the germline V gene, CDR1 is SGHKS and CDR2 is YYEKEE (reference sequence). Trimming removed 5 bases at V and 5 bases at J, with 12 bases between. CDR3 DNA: TGTGCCAGCAGGTCAGGGCTGGGAGATACGCAGTATTTT. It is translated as CASRSGLGDTQYF.

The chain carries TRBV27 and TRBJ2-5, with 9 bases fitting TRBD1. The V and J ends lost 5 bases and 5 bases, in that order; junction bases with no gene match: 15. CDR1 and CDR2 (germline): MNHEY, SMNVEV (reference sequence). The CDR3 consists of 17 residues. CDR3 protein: CASSPRGTGFSAETQYF. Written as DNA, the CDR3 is TGTGCCAGCAGTCCCAGGGGGACAGGGTTCAGTGCGGAGACCCAGTACTTC.

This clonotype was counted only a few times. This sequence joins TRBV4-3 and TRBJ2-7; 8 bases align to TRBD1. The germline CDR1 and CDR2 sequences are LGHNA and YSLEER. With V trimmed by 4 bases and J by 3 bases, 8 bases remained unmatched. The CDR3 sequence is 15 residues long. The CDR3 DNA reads TGCGCCAGCAGCCCCTTCCGGACAGGGAGCTACGAGCAGTACTTC. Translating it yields CASSPFRTGSYEQYF.

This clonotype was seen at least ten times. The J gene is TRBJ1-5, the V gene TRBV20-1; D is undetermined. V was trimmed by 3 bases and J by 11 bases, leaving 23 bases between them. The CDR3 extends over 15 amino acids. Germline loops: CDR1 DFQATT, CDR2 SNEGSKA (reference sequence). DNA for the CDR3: TGCAGTGCTAGCCCCGGTGAGGGCCCCTATCATTCCCAGCATTTT. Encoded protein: CSASPGEGPYHSQHF.

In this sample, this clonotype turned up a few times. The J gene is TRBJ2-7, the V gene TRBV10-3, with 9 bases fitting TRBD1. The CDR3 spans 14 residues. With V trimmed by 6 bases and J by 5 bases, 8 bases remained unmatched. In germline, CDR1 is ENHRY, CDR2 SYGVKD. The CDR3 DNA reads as TGTGCCATCAGCGGACAGGGGAGTTCCAACGAGCAGTACTTC. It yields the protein CAISGQGSSNEQYF.

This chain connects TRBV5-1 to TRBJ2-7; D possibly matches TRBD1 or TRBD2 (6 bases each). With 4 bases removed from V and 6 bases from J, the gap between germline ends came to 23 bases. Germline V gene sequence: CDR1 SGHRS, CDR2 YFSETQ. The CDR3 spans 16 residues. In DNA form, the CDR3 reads TGCGCCAGCAGCCCCCAGCCCCAGGGGATGGGAGGCGAGCAGTACTTC. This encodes CASSPQPQGMGGEQYF. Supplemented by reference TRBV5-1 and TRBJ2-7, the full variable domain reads KAGVTQTPRYLIKTRGQQVTLSCSPISGHRSVSWYQQTPGQGLQFLFEYFSETQRNKGNFPGRFSGRQFSNSRSEMNVSTLELGDSALYLCASSPQPQGMGGEQYFGPGTRLTVT.